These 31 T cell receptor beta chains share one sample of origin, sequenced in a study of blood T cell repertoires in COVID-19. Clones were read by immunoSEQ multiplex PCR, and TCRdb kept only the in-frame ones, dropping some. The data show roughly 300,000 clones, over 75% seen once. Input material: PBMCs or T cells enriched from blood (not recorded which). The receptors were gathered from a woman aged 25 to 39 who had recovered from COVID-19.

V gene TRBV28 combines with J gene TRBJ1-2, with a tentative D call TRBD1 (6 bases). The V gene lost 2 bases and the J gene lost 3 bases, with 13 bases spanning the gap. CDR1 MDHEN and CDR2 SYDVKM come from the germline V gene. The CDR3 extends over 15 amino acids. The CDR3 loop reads CASSLLGEGDYGYTF. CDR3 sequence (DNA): TGTGCCAGCAGTTTACTTGGGGAGGGGGACTATGGCTACACCTTC.

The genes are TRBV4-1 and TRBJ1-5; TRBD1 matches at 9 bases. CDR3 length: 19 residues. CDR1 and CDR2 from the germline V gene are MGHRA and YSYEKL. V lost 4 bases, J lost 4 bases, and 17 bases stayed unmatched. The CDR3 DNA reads TGCGCCAGCAGCCTTTTAGGAGGGAACCGGGACAGGGTGAATCAGCCCCAGCATTTT. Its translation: CASSLLGGNRDRVNQPQHF.

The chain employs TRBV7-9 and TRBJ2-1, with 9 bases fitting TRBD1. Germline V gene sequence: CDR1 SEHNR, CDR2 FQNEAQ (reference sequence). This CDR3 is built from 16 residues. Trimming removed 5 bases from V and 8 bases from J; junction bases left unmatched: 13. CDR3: CASSPAGQGRPYEQFF. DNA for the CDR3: TGTGCCAGCAGCCCCGCCGGACAGGGGCGTCCATATGAGCAGTTCTTC. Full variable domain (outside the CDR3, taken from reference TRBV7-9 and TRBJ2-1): DTGVSQNPRHKITKRGQNVTFRCDPISEHNRLYWYRQTLGQGPEFLTYFQNEAQLEKSRLLSDRFSAERPKGSFSTLEIQRTEQGDSAMYLCASSPAGQGRPYEQFFGPGTRLTVL.

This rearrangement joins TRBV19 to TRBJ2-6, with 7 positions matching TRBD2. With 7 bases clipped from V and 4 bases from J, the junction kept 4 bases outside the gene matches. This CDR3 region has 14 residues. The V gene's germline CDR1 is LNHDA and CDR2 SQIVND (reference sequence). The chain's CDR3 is CASTWREGANVLTF. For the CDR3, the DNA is TGTGCCAGTACCTGGCGGGAGGGGGCCAACGTCCTGACTTTC.

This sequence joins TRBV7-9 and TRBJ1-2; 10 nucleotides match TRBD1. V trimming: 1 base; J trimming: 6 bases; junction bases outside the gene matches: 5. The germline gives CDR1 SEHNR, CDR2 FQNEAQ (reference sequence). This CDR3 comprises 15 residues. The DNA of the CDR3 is TGTGCCAGCAGCTTAGGGACGGGACAGGGGAATGGCTACACCTTC. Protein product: CASSLGTGQGNGYTF.

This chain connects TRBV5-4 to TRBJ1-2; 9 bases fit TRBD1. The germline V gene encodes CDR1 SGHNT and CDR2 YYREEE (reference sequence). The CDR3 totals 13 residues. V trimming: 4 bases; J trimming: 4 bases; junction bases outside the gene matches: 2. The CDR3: CASSADRGYGYTF. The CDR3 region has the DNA TGTGCCAGCAGCGCGGACAGGGGCTATGGCTACACCTTC. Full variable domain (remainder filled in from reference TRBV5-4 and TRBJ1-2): ETGVTQSPTHLIKTRGQQVTLRCSSQSGHNTVSWYQQALGQGPQFIFQYYREEENGRGNFPPRFSGLQFPNYSSELNVNALELDDSALYLCASSADRGYGYTFGSGTRLTVV.

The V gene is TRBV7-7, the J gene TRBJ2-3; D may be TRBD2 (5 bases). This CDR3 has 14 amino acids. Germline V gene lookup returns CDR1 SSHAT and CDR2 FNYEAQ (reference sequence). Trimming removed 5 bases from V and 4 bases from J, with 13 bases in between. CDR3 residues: CASSPRRGSDTQYF. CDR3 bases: TGTGCCAGCAGCCCCAGACGAGGGTCAGATACGCAGTATTTT.

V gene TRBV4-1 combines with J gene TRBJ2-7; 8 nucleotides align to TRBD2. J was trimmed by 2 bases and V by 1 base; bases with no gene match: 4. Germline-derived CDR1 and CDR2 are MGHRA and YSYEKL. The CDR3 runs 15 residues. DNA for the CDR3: TGCGCCAGCAGCCAAGCGACTAGCGTCCCCTACGAGCAGTACTTC. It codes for CASSQATSVPYEQYF.

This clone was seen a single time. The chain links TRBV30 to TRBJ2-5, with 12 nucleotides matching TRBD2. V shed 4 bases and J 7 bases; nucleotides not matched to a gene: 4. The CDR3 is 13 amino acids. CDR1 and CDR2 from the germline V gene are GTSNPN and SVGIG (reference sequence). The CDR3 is CAWKLAGGGTQYF. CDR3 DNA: TGTGCCTGGAAACTAGCGGGGGGAGGGACCCAGTACTTC.

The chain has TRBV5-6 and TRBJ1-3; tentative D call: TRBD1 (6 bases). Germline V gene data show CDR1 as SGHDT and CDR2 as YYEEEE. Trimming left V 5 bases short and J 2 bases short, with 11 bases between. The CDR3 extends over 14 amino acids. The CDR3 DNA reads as TGTGCCAGCAGTCCGGGACAAACTGGAAACACCATATATTTT. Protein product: CASSPGQTGNTIYF.

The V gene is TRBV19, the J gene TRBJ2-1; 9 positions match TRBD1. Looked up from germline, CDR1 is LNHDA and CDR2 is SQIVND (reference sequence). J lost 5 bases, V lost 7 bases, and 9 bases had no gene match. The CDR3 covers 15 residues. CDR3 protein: CASNTGTGRNNEQFF. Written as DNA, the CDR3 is TGTGCCAGTAATACCGGGACAGGGAGGAACAATGAGCAGTTCTTC.

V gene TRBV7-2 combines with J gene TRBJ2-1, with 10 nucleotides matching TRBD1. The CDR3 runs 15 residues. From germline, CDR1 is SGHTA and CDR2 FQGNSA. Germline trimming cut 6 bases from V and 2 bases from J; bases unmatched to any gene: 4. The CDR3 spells CASSSTGGTYNEQFF. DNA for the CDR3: TGTGCCAGCAGTTCGACAGGGGGCACCTACAATGAGCAGTTCTTC. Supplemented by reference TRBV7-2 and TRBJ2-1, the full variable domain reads GAGVSQSPSNKVTEKGKDVELRCDPISGHTALYWYRQSLGQGLEFLIYFQGNSAPDKSGLPSDRFSAERTGGSVSTLTIQRTQQEDSAVYLCASSSTGGTYNEQFFGPGTRLTVL.

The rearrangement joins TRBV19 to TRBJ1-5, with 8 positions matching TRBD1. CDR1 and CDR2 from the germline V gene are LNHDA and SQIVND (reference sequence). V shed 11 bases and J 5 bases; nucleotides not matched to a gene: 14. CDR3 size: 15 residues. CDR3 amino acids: CAARPPGQVDQPQHF. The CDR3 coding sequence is TGTGCCGCAAGGCCCCCGGGACAGGTTGATCAGCCCCAGCATTTT.

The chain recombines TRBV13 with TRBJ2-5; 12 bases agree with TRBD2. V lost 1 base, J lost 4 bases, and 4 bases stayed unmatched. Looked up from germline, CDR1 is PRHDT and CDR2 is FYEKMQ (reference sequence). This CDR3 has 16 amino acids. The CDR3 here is CASSLDLAGGRETQYF. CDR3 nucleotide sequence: TGTGCCAGCAGCTTAGATCTAGCGGGGGGGCGAGAGACCCAGTACTTC.

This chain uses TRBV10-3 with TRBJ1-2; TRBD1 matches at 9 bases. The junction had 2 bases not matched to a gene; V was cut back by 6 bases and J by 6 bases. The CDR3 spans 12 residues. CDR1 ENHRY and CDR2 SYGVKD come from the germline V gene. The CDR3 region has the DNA TGTGCCATCAGACAGGGGGCAGATGGCTACACCTTC. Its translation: CAIRQGADGYTF.

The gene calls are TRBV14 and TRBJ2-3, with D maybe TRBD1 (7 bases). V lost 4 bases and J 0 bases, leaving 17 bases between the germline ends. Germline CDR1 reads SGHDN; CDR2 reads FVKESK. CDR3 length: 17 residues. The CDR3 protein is CASSPLGGGQSTDTQYF. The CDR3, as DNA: TGTGCCAGCAGCCCTCTCGGAGGGGGACAGAGCACAGATACGCAGTATTTT.

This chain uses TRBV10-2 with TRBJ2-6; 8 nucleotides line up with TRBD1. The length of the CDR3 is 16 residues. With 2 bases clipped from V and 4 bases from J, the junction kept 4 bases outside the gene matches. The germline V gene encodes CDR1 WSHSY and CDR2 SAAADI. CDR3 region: CASSEVRGLGANVLTF. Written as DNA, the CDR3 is TGCGCCAGCAGTGAGGTCAGGGGGCTCGGGGCCAACGTCCTGACTTTC.

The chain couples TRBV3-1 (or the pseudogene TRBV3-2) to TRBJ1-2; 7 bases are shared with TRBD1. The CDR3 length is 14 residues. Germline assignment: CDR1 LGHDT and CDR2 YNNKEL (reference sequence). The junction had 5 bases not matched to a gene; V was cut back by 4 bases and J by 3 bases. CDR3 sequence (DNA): TGTGCCAGCAGCCTCGGGACAGATTACTATGGCTACACCTTC. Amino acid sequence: CASSLGTDYYGYTF.

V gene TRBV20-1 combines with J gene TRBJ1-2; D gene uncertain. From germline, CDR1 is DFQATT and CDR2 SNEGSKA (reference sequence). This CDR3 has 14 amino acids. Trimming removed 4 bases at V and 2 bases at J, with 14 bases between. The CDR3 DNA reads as TGCAGTGCTATTGAGAACTGGCGGAACTATGGCTACACCTTC. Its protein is CSAIENWRNYGYTF.

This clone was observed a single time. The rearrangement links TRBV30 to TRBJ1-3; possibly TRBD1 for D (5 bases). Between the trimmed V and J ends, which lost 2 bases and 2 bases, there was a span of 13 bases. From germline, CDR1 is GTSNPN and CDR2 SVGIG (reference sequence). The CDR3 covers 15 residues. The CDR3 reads CAWSWGLEAGNTIYF. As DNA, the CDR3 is TGTGCCTGGAGTTGGGGACTAGAGGCTGGAAACACCATATATTTT.

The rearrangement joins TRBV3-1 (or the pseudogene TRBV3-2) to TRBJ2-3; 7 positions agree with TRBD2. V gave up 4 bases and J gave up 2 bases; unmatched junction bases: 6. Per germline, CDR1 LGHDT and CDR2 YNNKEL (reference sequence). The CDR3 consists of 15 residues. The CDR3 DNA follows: TGTGCCAGCAGCCTATTGGGAGGGGCCACAGATACGCAGTATTTT. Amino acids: CASSLLGGATDTQYF.

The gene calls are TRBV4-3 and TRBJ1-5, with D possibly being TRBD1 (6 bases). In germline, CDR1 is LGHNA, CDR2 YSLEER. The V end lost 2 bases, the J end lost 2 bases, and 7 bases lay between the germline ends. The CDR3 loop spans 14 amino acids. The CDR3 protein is CASSQRTGNQPQHF. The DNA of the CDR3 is TGCGCCAGCAGCCAACGGACAGGCAATCAGCCCCAGCATTTT.

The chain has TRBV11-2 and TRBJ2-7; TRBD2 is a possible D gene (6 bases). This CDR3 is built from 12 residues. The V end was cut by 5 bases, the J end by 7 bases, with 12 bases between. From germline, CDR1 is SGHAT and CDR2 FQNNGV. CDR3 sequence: CASSARLGEQYF. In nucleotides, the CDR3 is TGTGCCAGCAGCGCCCGACTAGGGGAGCAGTACTTC.

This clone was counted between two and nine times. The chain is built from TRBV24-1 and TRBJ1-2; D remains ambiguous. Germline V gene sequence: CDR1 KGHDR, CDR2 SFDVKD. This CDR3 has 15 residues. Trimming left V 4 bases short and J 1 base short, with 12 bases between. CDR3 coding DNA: TGTGCCACCAGTGACCAGCGGACGGATAACTATGGCTACACCTTC. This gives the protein CATSDQRTDNYGYTF.

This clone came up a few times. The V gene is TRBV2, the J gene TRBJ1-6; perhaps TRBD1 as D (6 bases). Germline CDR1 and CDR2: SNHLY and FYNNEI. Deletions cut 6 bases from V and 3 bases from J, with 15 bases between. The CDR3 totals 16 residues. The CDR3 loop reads CASSDQGKGYNSPLHF. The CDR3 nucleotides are TGTGCCAGCAGCGACCAGGGGAAGGGCTATAATTCACCCCTCCACTTT.

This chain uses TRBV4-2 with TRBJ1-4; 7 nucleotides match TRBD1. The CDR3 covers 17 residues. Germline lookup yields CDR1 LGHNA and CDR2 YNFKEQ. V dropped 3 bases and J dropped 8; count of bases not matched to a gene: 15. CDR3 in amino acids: CASSQRDRHSNEEKLFF. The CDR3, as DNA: TGTGCCAGCAGCCAGCGGGACAGACATTCCAATGAGGAAAAACTGTTTTTT.

CDR3 amino acids: CASRETSGGSYEQYF. CDR3 sequence (DNA): TGCGCCAGCAGGGAAACTAGCGGCGGCTCCTACGAGCAGTACTTC. The chain employs TRBV10-2 and TRBJ2-7; the match to TRBD2 covers 8 bases. The CDR3 totals 15 residues. Germline CDR1 WSHSY, CDR2 SAAADI. The ends lost 6 bases at V and 0 bases at J; junction bases unmatched: 7.

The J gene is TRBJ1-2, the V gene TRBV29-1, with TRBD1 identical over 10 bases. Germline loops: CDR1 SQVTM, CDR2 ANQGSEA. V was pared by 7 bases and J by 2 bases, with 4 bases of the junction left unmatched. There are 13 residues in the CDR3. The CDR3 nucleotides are TGCAGCGCGACGGGACAGGGGAACTATGGCTACACCTTC. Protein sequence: CSATGQGNYGYTF. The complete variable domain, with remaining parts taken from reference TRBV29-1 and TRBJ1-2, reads SAVISQKPSRDICQRGTSLTIQCQVDSQVTMMFWYRQQPGQSLTLIATANQGSEATYESGFVIDKFPISRPNLTFSTLTVSNMSPEDSSIYLCSATGQGNYGYTFGSGTRLTVV.

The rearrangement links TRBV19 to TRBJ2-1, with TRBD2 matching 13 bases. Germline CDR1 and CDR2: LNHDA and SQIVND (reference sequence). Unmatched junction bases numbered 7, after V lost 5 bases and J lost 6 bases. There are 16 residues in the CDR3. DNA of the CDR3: TGTGCCAGTAGTCCCCGACTAGCGGGGGGTTTCAATGAGCAGTTCTTC. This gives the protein CASSPRLAGGFNEQFF.

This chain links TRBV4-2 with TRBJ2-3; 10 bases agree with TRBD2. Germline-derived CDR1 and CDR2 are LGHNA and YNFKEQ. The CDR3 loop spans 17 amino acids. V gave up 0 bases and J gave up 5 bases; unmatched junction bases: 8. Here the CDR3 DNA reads TGTGCCAGCAGCCAAGATGGCCCGGCTAGCGGGGGAGATACGCAGTATTTT. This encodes CASSQDGPASGGDTQYF.

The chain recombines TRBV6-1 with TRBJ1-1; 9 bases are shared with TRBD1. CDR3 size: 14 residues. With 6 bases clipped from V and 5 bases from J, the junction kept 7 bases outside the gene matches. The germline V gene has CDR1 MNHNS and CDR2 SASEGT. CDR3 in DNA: TGTGCCAGCAGACCGGGACAGGGTTATACTGAAGCTTTCTTT. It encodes CASRPGQGYTEAFF.